This T cell receptor (beta chain) was captured by sequencing in a study of cytomegalovirus exposure and HLA in healthy donors. Trimming stripped 0 bases from V and 5 bases from J, with 13 bases between. The germline V gene has CDR1 SGHRS and CDR2 YFSETQ. This CDR3 has 15 residues. The study ran its PCR with 60 Vbeta and 13 Jbeta primers. Authors' data handling: Roughly 11 million shared chains were among the roughly 78 million unique TCR beta chains that a later analysis counted. The method was immunoSEQ multiplex PCR; TCRdb's version includes in-frame clones alone and lacks a portion of them. V and J calls and clone size are given by that table; D and trimming were obtained from the DNA. This sample has under 170,000 clones, with about 76% found just once. As regards this clone: The antigen remains undetermined.

General observations from the study: An analysis that was carried out later associated 15,000 to 20,000 TCR beta sequences with HLA alleles at 0.05 false discovery rate. Prior analysis indicated that the majority of TCR beta V segments exhibited productivity approximately 87% or approximately 30% of the time. V- and J-gene trimming of TCR beta was linked (in a later analysis) to a missense DCLRE1C variant.

The sample was PBMCs. This receptor was identified in a human donor in good health. The chain recombines TRBV5-1 with TRBJ2-3; D perhaps matches TRBD1 (6 bases). In DNA, the CDR3 is TGCGCCAGCAGCTTGGAGGGCAGGGGCGAAGATACGCAGTATTTT. Encoded protein: CASSLEGRGEDTQYF.